This T cell receptor beta chain was identified in a study of OX40 agonist ivuxolimab in advanced cancers. Using immunoSEQ multiplex PCR, the repertoire was profiled, and TCRdb retains in-frame clones only, with some absent. The repertoire includes tens of thousands of clones, about 86% of them detected once, and 6.5% to 8% sits in the top ten. Findings and caveats of the study: Both CD4+ and CD8+ T cell populations in blood had undergone clonal expansion by week 6 at 0.1 to 3.0 mg/kg. Relatively little clonal expansion, among the lowest observed, appeared in partial responders at 0.1-3.0 mg/kg.

About this clone itself: The antigen is unknown.

This CDR3 spans 14 amino acids. The germline V gene has CDR1 SGHRS and CDR2 YFSETQ. The ends were cut back, 4 bases at V and 5 bases at J, with 14 bases in the middle. The input for sequencing was CD4+ or CD8+ T cells sorted from blood, taken in a trial of the OX40 agonist ivuxolimab. This TCR was recovered from an adult with an advanced solid tumor such as melanoma, head and neck, liver or kidney cancer. The chain combines TRBV5-1 with TRBJ2-3; possible D gene TRBD1, 6 bases. CDR3 DNA: TGCGCCAGCAGCACAGGGATGGGGGAAGATACGCAGTATTTT. Encoded protein: CASSTGMGEDTQYF.